Given below is one TCR beta chain in context. Antigen unknown. This sample was included in a study of siplizumab effects on memory and regulatory T cells. Whole-study results and caveats: Roughly 80-97% of proliferating clones (CD4+ or CD8+) could not be assigned a naive or memory phenotype.

V trimming: 4 bases; J trimming: 3 bases; junction bases outside the gene matches: 2. CDR1 is SNHLY, CDR2 FYNNEI, per germline. The CDR3 length is 15 residues. Assay: immunoSEQ multiplex PCR; the TCRdb copy retains only in-frame clones and omits some. The sample yields some 100,000 clones, around 92% seen once. The sequence derives from a human donor in good health. Some clones in this sample may be carry-over from other donors' samples. The V call is TRBV2, the J call TRBJ1-3; 11 bases agree with TRBD1. The sample consisted of CD4+ T cells sorted from blood. The CDR3 DNA is TGTGCCAGCAGTGGGACAGGGGGCGGTGGAAACACCATATATTTT. Protein sequence: CASSGTGGGGNTIYF.